This entry lists 24 T cell receptor beta chains sequenced from one sample in a study of T cells in localized non-small cell lung cancer. Repertoires were generated with immunoSEQ multiplex PCR, while TCRdb's copy carries only in-frame clones and drops some. This sample has 130,000 or so clones, with 89% found just once. The sequences come from peripheral blood, collected before any cancer treatment. Receptors originate from a female donor of 60 years or more with stage I lung adenocarcinoma.

This clone was detected only once. The rearrangement uses TRBV11-2 and TRBJ2-5; D unclear. The germline V gene has CDR1 SGHAT and CDR2 FQNNGV. The germline V and J ends were trimmed by 3 bases and 2 bases, with 10 bases remaining between them. The length of the CDR3 is 14 residues. The CDR3 loop reads CASSFKVGQETQYF. The CDR3 region has the DNA TGTGCCAGCAGCTTCAAAGTAGGACAAGAGACCCAGTACTTC.

The V call is TRBV6-5, the J call TRBJ2-7; 9 bases are shared with TRBD1. The CDR3 has 14 residues. V lost 6 bases and J lost 6; bases outside the gene matches: 9. Per germline, CDR1 MNHEY and CDR2 SVGAGI. Here the CDR3 reads CASRHRDRDSEQYF. The CDR3 DNA reads TGTGCCAGCAGACACCGGGACAGGGACTCCGAGCAGTACTTC.

About this clone: A read error may produce the germline difference seen at one junction end. The V and J genes are TRBV4-2 and TRBJ2-1; D might be TRBD2 (5 bases). The length of the CDR3 is 15 residues. CDR1 and CDR2 from the germline V gene are LGHNA and YNFKEQ. CDR3 in DNA: TGTGCCAGCAGCAAAGAAAAGCGGATCTACAATGAGCAGTTCTTC. As protein: CASSKEKRIYNEQFF.

V usage is TRBV19 and J usage is TRBJ1-4, with D possibly being TRBD1 (6 bases). CDR1 is LNHDA and CDR2 is SQIVND in the germline V gene (reference sequence). This CDR3 has 15 residues. Trimming pared 4 bases from V and 0 bases from J, leaving 9 bases between. CDR3 coding DNA: TGTGCCAGTAGTAGGGGGCCCACAACTAATGAAAAACTGTTTTTT. Translating gives CASSRGPTTNEKLFF.

This clone was seen just once. V usage is TRBV27 and J usage is TRBJ2-7; D may be TRBD1 or TRBD2 (5 bases each). V dropped 6 bases and J dropped 1 base, with 16 bases sitting between them. The CDR3 sequence is 15 residues long. Germline V gives CDR1 MNHEY, CDR2 SMNVEV (reference sequence). The CDR3 nucleotides are TGTGCCAGCAGGGGGGTGTCGGGGAATTCCTACGAGCAGTACTTC. Translated: CASRGVSGNSYEQYF.

The V gene is TRBV5-1, the J gene TRBJ2-6; TRBD2 matches at 7 bases. This CDR3 is built from 18 residues. Per germline, CDR1 SGHRS and CDR2 YFSETQ. V dropped 4 bases and J dropped 2; count of bases not matched to a gene: 12. The DNA for the CDR3 is TGCGCCAGCAGCCACCCCGGGGGGAGTAGGCCTGGGGCCAACGTCCTGACTTTC. Amino acids: CASSHPGGSRPGANVLTF.

The gene calls are TRBV27 and TRBJ1-1; 10 bases fit TRBD1. Germline lookup yields CDR1 MNHEY and CDR2 SMNVEV (reference sequence). The CDR3 totals 17 residues. V shed 2 bases, J shed 7 bases, and the junction held 13 bases outside the gene matches. CDR3 sequence (DNA): TGTGCCAGCAGTTTACTAACCGGGACAGGGGCCAGGAGTGAAGCTTTCTTT. It yields the protein CASSLLTGTGARSEAFF.

The V call is TRBV29-1, the J call TRBJ2-6; D call uncertain. V gave up 7 bases and J gave up 2 bases, with 6 bases separating them. This CDR3 has 12 residues. Germline CDR1 is SQVTM and CDR2 is ANQGSEA. The CDR3 DNA reads TGCAGCGCCAGAACTGGGGCCAACGTCCTGACTTTC. This gives the protein CSARTGANVLTF.

The CDR3 protein is CASSQVGGGYTDTQYF. CDR3 nucleotide sequence: TGTGCCAGCAGCCAAGTCGGGGGAGGGTACACAGATACGCAGTATTTT. The rearrangement joins TRBV4-2 to TRBJ2-3; TRBD2 matches 7 bases. The trim removed 1 base at V and 2 bases at J, leaving 6 bases unmatched. The CDR3 runs to 16 residues. Germline V gene sequence: CDR1 LGHNA, CDR2 YNFKEQ.

Written as DNA, the CDR3 is TGTGCCAGCAGTGATGCCGACAGGGGCGAGCAGTACTTC. Its protein is CASSDADRGEQYF. The gene calls are TRBV6-1 and TRBJ2-7; 8 nucleotides match TRBD1. Per germline, CDR1 MNHNS and CDR2 SASEGT. After removal of 3 bases from V and 6 bases from J, the junction contained 4 bases not matched to a gene. The CDR3 is 13 amino acids.

This clone was detected only a few times. The chain employs TRBV10-1 and TRBJ2-2, with TRBD2 matching over 12 bases. The V gene end was trimmed by 5 bases and the J gene end by 7 bases; junction bases not matched to a gene: 5. CDR1 is WNHNN, CDR2 SYGVQD, per germline (reference sequence). This CDR3 is 15 amino acids long. As DNA, the CDR3 is TGCGCCAGCAGTAGGACTAGCGGGACTAGCGGGGAGCTGTTTTTT. It codes for CASSRTSGTSGELFF.

The J gene is TRBJ2-3, the V gene TRBV11-2, with 8 bases lining up with TRBD2. V shed 1 base and J 8 bases; nucleotides not matched to a gene: 5. CDR3 size: 14 residues. Germline V gene data show CDR1 as SGHAT and CDR2 as FQNNGV. Here the CDR3 reads CASSLVREGGTQYF. CDR3 in DNA: TGTGCCAGCAGCTTAGTCCGGGAGGGTGGTACGCAGTATTTT.

The chain carries TRBV19 and TRBJ1-5; 10 bases agree with TRBD1. The CDR3 covers 16 residues. V lost 5 bases, J lost 5 bases, and 9 bases stayed unmatched. The germline V gene has CDR1 LNHDA and CDR2 SQIVND (reference sequence). The CDR3 reads CASSATSGTGDQPQHF. The CDR3 DNA is TGTGCCAGTAGTGCTACTTCCGGGACAGGGGATCAGCCCCAGCATTTT.

This clone was detected only once. The chain links TRBV30 to TRBJ2-1; weak D call: TRBD2 (6 bases). There are 14 residues in the CDR3. Germline V gives CDR1 GTSNPN, CDR2 SVGIG (reference sequence). V was clipped by 1 base and J by 12 bases, with 19 bases between them. The CDR3 nucleotides read TGTGCCTGGAGTGGACTAGGTTGGAGTCTGGGGCAGTTCTTC. Its translation is CAWSGLGWSLGQFF.

The chain links TRBV28 to TRBJ2-4; D may be TRBD2 (6 bases). Germline-derived CDR1 and CDR2 are MDHEN and SYDVKM. V lost 6 bases and J 10 bases, leaving 13 bases between the germline ends. The CDR3 length is 12 residues. The CDR3 sequence: CASRPPSGIQYF. CDR3 DNA sequence: TGTGCCAGCAGACCTCCAAGCGGGATTCAGTACTTC.

This chain connects TRBV5-1 to TRBJ2-5; D may correspond to TRBD1 or TRBD2 (7 bases each). V gave up 4 bases and J gave up 2 bases, with 15 bases separating them. The CDR3 loop spans 15 amino acids. Germline CDR1 reads SGHRS; CDR2 reads YFSETQ. The CDR3: CASSPGGQRQETQYF. The CDR3 coding sequence is TGCGCCAGCAGCCCGGGGGGACAGAGACAAGAGACCCAGTACTTC.

The chain employs TRBV15 and TRBJ1-4; D is uncertain. V was trimmed by 0 bases and J by 3 bases, leaving 8 bases between them. The CDR3 has 15 residues. CDR1 and CDR2 (germline): LNHNV, YYDKDF (reference sequence). CDR3 sequence reads: CATSRDTTSNEKLFF. The DNA for the CDR3 is TGTGCCACCAGCAGAGATACGACCTCTAATGAAAAACTGTTTTTT.

The chain combines TRBV6-4 with TRBJ2-7; 9 nucleotides match TRBD2. J gave up 2 bases and V 7 bases, and 9 bases lay outside the gene matches. The CDR3 runs 15 residues. The V gene's germline CDR1 is MRHNA and CDR2 SNTAGT. In DNA form, the CDR3 reads TGTGCCAGCACGAGCGGGAGGCCGAGCCCCTACGAGCAGTACTTC. Translating gives CASTSGRPSPYEQYF.

This chain uses TRBV5-4 with TRBJ2-1, with 9 bases fitting TRBD2. With V trimmed by 2 bases and J by 7 bases, 7 bases remained unmatched. Germline CDR1 is SGHNT and CDR2 is YYREEE (reference sequence). There are 15 residues in the CDR3. The CDR3 region is CASSLPAGGGNEQFF. CDR3 nucleotide sequence: TGTGCCAGCAGCTTACCAGCGGGAGGAGGGAATGAGCAGTTCTTC.

The sample holds one count of this clone. The chain uses TRBV4-1 and TRBJ1-2; the D is unclear. CDR1 is MGHRA and CDR2 is YSYEKL in the germline V gene. V was clipped by 2 bases and J by 11 bases, with 21 bases between them. This CDR3 is built from 15 residues. The CDR3 DNA is TGCGCCAGCAGCCAACCTCACGTGACCTCCTATCTGTACACCTTC. It translates to CASSQPHVTSYLYTF.

The CDR3, as DNA: TGTGCCAACCCCTCAGCCGGCCCGAGCTCCTACGAGCAGTACTTC. Translating it yields CANPSAGPSSYEQYF. The chain joins TRBV7-3 to TRBJ2-7; D not resolved. Trimming removed 10 bases at V and 0 bases at J, with 19 bases between. The CDR3 is 15 amino acids. Germline V gene sequence: CDR1 SGHTA, CDR2 FQGTGA.

The rearrangement uses TRBV28 and TRBJ2-7, with D maybe TRBD2 (7 bases). Germline V gives CDR1 MDHEN, CDR2 SYDVKM. This CDR3 region has 11 residues. This chain's CDR3 is CGGGCPYEQYF. The CDR3, as DNA: TGTGGGGGGGGCTGCCCCTACGAGCAGTACTTC.

V is TRBV11-3 and J is TRBJ1-3; D is perhaps TRBD1 (5 bases). The CDR3 is 20 amino acids. V was shortened by 5 bases and J by 1 base, with 27 bases between the two germline ends. Germline lookup yields CDR1 SGHNT and CDR2 YENEEA. CDR3: CASSPMSRERGIRSGNTIYF. CDR3 in DNA: TGTGCCAGCAGCCCAATGTCCCGGGAACGGGGGATCAGGTCTGGAAACACCATATATTTT.

This clone turned up a few times. V and J are TRBV19 and TRBJ1-5; 7 bases are shared with TRBD1. The CDR3 runs to 15 residues. Per germline, CDR1 LNHDA and CDR2 SQIVND (reference sequence). After removal of 7 bases from V and 1 base from J, the junction contained 7 bases not matched to a gene. In DNA form, the CDR3 reads TGTGCCAGTACCTTGAACAGGGGCAGCAATCAGCCCCAGCATTTT. Protein: CASTLNRGSNQPQHF.